What follows is one T cell receptor (beta chain) and its context. The CDR3 runs 15 residues. The germline V gene has CDR1 LNHDA and CDR2 SQIVND (reference sequence). The V gene lost 7 bases and the J gene lost 7 bases, with 20 bases spanning the gap. The data belong to a study of control samples from healthy donors and cancer patients. The assay was immunoSEQ multiplex PCR, and TCRdb's table has in-frame clones only and misses some. This sample has about 120,000 clones, with 85% to 90% found just once. The clonotype originates from a woman aged 45-65 years with colorectal cancer. Sample: PBMCs. The rearrangement joins TRBV19 to TRBJ1-5; unclear D gene. The CDR3 nucleotides are TGTGCCAGTACCCCCCGTGTGGGTTACGGGCAGCCCCAGCATTTT. As protein: CASTPRVGYGQPQHF.